This TCR beta chain comes out of a study of long-term antiretroviral therapy in people with HIV. Study-level information: The earliest samples predate the 2015 immediate-ART recommendation by about a decade.

Sequencing relied on immunoSEQ assay v3.0, run at survey level. Sequencing was performed with immunoSEQ multiplex PCR; in TCRdb, only in-frame clones are kept and a portion is missing. The table lists several thousand clones, 65% to 80% of them singletons. Per germline, CDR1 SGHTS and CDR2 YDEGEE. CDR3 size: 15 residues. V shed 0 bases and J shed 0 bases, with 4 bases lying between them. Researchers secured at least one pre-ART and at least two post-ART PBMC samples from each donor. Every specimen provided about 0.9-10 million cryopreserved PBMC before DNA extraction took place. General study findings and limits: Controls had broader CDR3 length ranges than HIV repertoires did.

On this clone: Its matching antigen is unknown.

Sequences were derived from unsorted PBMCs, sampled 1.1 years after starting antiretroviral therapy. The genes are TRBV5-8 and TRBJ2-6; D is ambiguous. This clonotype originated in a man aged 35 to 55 with HIV. The CDR3 loop reads CASSLESSGANVLTF. The CDR3 DNA reads as TGTGCCAGCAGCTTGGAGAGCTCTGGGGCCAACGTCCTGACTTTC.